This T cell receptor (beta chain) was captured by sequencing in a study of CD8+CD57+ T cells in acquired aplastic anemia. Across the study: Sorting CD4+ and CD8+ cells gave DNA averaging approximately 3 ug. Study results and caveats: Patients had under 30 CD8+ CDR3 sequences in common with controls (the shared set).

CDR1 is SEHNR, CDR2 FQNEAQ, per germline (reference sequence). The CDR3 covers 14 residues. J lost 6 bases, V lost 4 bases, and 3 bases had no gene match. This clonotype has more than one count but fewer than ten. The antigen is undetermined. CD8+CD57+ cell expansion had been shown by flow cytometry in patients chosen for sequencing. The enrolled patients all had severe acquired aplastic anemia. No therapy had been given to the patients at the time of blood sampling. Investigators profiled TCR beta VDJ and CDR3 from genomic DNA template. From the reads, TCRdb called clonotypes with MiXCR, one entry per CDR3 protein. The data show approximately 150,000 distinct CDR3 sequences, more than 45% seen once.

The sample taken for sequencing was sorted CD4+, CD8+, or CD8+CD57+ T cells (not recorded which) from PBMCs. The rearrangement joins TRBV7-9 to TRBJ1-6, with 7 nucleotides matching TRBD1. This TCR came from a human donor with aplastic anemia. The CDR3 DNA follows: TGTGCCAGCAGCTCACAGGGGAGTAATTCACCCCTCCACTTT. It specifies CASSSQGSNSPLHF. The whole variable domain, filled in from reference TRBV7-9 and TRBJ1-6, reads DTGVSQNPRHKITKRGQNVTFRCDPISEHNRLYWYRQTLGQGPEFLTYFQNEAQLEKSRLLSDRFSAERPKGSFSTLEIQRTEQGDSAMYLCASSSQGSNSPLHFGNGTRLTVT.